This T cell receptor (beta chain) was identified during a study of response to subunit inactivated influenza vaccine. Germline CDR1 reads SEHNR; CDR2 reads FQNEAQ (reference sequence). Deletions cut 1 base from V and 7 bases from J, with 13 bases between. The CDR3 contains 15 residues. TCRdb reprocessed the RT-PCR reads with MiXCR, giving one entry per CDR3 protein. Among about 540,000 distinct CDR3 sequences listed, 20% to 25% were seen once. There are a few counts of this clonotype. The same data also contributed to another study, on T cells expressing NK-cell markers. That source reports: Researchers built TCR beta cDNA using 5'RACE template switching with UMIs. Sorted CD3+CD56-NKG2C+, CD3+CD56+NKG2C- and CD3+CD56+NKG2C+ T cells were the source of the TCR beta repertoires. In a group of several donors, dominant NKG2C+ clonotypes represented 1.0-7.0% of CD8+ T cells.

This TCR was sampled from a man between 50 and 59 years old who received an inactivated influenza vaccine. The V call is TRBV7-9, the J call TRBJ2-2; the D gene is possibly TRBD1 (5 bases). The sample consisted of CD4+ T cells sorted from PBMCs, taken roughly 12 days after vaccination. The CDR3 nucleotides read TGTGCCAGCAGCTTAGGGGGCTGGTTCGGCGGGGAGCTGTTTTTT. The encoded protein is CASSLGGWFGGELFF.